Listed here is a single T cell receptor beta chain. The sample originates from a study of blood T cells in healthy people across ages. This CDR3 spans 14 amino acids. The germline gives CDR1 SGHVS, CDR2 FQNEAQ. V lost 0 bases and J 4 bases, leaving 9 bases between the germline ends. The use of a sample-barcoded 5' primer and a J-beta primer mix characterized a second PCR of about 7 to 12 cycles. Each cDNA molecule received a tag from a template-switch adaptor that had 12 random nucleotides. TCRdb re-called the 5' RACE reads through MiXCR, storing one row per CDR3 protein. The sample records about 1,600,000 distinct CDR3 sequences, approximately 38% being singletons.

The sequenced sample was blood. This receptor was taken from a woman aged 18 to 35 in good health. V and J are TRBV7-8 and TRBJ1-2; D not resolved. The CDR3: CASSLAPGSYGYTF. The CDR3 DNA sequence: TGTGCCAGCAGCTTAGCTCCGGGGTCCTATGGCTACACCTTC.